This TCR beta chain was sequenced in a study of shared clonotypes between healthy human individuals. A roughly 220 ng quantity of DNA, 30,000 to 35,000 T cell genomes, went into the sorted-subset replicate PCRs. Per the original data handling: ImmunoSEQ gave junction-only sequences without quality scores, so filtering differed. Sequencing used immunoSEQ multiplex PCR; TCRdb keeps in-frame clones, though not all of them. The V and J calls and clone size are taken from that table; D and trimming were inferred from the DNA. The repertoire holds 2 million to 3 million clones, with approximately 93% as singletons. A CD45RA+ naive subset and a CD45RA-negative memory subset were split from CD4+ cells. Whole-study findings and limits: Among a few donors, approximately 5% of naive CD4 clonotypes were found in common.

As concerns this clone: Antigen: not known.

In germline, CDR1 is SNHLY, CDR2 FYNNEI. The CDR3 contains 16 residues. The junction had 3 bases not matched to a gene; V was cut back by 4 bases and J by 2 bases. This chain connects TRBV2 to TRBJ2-1; 12 bases line up with TRBD1. Sequencing was carried out using naive CD4+ T cells from PBMCs. This sample's subset: CD45RA+ positively selected. The TCR sequence derives from a man aged 18 to 30 in good health. Some clones in this sample may be carry-over from other donors' samples. The CDR3 DNA sequence: TGTGCCAGCAGTGTACGGGACAGGGGGCCCTACAATGAGCAGTTCTTC. Translated: CASSVRDRGPYNEQFF.